There are many counts of the clone carrying this T cell receptor beta chain. This sample stems from a study of T cells in Graves' hyperthyroidism and ophthalmopathy. For the study at large: Blood from the periphery was taken at initial diagnosis, before any treatment.

It was RNA transcripts that yielded the amplified TCR beta CDR3 regions. HTBI primers were employed in a first-round RT-PCR of the TCR CDR3. TCRdb re-called the multiplex PCR reads with MiXCR, one entry per CDR3 protein. The sample shows 300,000 to 450,000 distinct CDR3 sequences, 14% to 15% of them seen only once. CDR3 length equals 14 residues. Trimming shortened V by 6 bases and J by 0 bases, and 12 bases separated the two germline ends. Germline lookup yields CDR1 ENHRY and CDR2 SYGVKD. No ophthalmopathy progression within 18 months constituted stable Graves' hyperthyroidism. PBMCs were sourced from over 8.5 ml fresh peripheral blood.

The sequenced sample was blood. The V gene is TRBV10-3, the J gene TRBJ2-7; no firm D call. The TCR was taken from a young woman with Graves' hyperthyroidism. CDR3 coding DNA: TGTGCCATCAGGACGGACCTCAGCTCCTACGAGCAGTACTTC. Its protein product is CAIRTDLSSYEQYF.